Listed below are T cell receptor beta chains from one sample, sequenced in a study of tumor-infiltrating lymphocytes in primary liver carcinoma. TCRdb re-called the multiplex PCR reads through MiXCR, storing one row per CDR3 protein. The sample has about 120,000 distinct CDR3 sequences; around 70% are singletons. The source material was tumor-adjacent normal liver tissue. These receptors all come from a woman aged 55-75 years with primary liver carcinoma and hepatitis B virus infection. Each CDR3 is given with its conserved first and last residue. The D gene is left open where the match is weak. Clone size is not always given. Where it is, it says once, few, many or a class for expanded clones.

size	D	V	J	DNA	CDR3
-	-	TRBV6-1	TRBJ1-3	TGTGCCAGCAGTGGGGACCCACAATGGGCTGGAAACACCATATATTTT	CASSGDPQWAGNTIYF
-	-	TRBV11-2	TRBJ1-1	TGTCTCAGCAGCTGGGGATGGATGAACACTGAAGCTTTCTTT	CLSSWGWMNTEAFF
-	-	TRBV11-2	TRBJ2-7	TGTTCCAGCATCTTAGATCCAGGCCATACGTACGAGCAGTACTTC	CSSILDPGHTYEQYF
-	TRBD2	TRBV11-3	TRBJ2-1	TGTGCCAGCAGTCGTTCCCGCGGCGGGAGCACATATGATGAGCAGTTCTTC	CASSRSRGGSTYDEQFF
-	TRBD1	TRBV5-6	TRBJ1-6	TGTGCCAGCGCCCGGGGACAGGATAATTCACCCCTCCACTTT	CASARGQDNSPLHF
-	TRBD1	TRBV5-4	TRBJ2-7	TGTGCCAGCAACACTGGGACAGTCCCCTACGAGCAGTACTTC	CASNTGTVPYEQYF
few	TRBD2	TRBV7-9	TRBJ2-2	TGTGCCGGCACCTCAACTAGCGGGAGGGCCGGGGAGCTGTTTTTT	CAGTSTSGRAGELFF
-	-	TRBV29-1	TRBJ2-6	TGTAGCGCCCGTAAGTCTGGGGCCAACGTCCTGAGTTTC	CSARKSGANVLSF
-	TRBD2	TRBV11-2	TRBJ2-1	TGTGCCAGCAGCTTAGACGGGACTAGCGGGTTAGGTGAGCAGTTCTTC	CASSLDGTSGLGEQFF
many	-	TRBV6-1	TRBJ1-5	TGTGCCAGCAGTGTGGGGGGGCTGGGCAATCAGCCCCAGCATTTT	CASSVGGLGNQPQHF
-	TRBD1	TRBV28	TRBJ2-7	TGTGCCAGCGGTCAAAGACAGGGCAACCACGTGCAGTACTTC	CASGQRQGNHVQYF
-	-	TRBV6-5	TRBJ1-4	TGTGCCAGCATCGGCACTGCGGAAAAACTGTCTTTT	CASIGTAEKLSF
-	-	TRBV2	TRBJ2-1	TGTGCCAGCAGGGCCCAGTCCCACTCCAATGAGCAGTTCTTC	CASRAQSHSNEQFF
-	TRBD2	TRBV11-2	TRBJ2-1	TGCGTCAGCAGCCCCCGACTAGCGGGAACCTACAATGGGCAGTTCTTC	CVSSPRLAGTYNGQFF
-	TRBD2	TRBV4-1	TRBJ2-6	TGCGCCAGCAGCCTACCAACTAGCGGGAGAAGCATTGGGGCCAATGTCCTGACTTTC	CASSLPTSGRSIGANVLTF
-	TRBD2	TRBV11-1	TRBJ2-1	TGTGCCAACAACTCCATTATAGCGGGAGGGTCGATCAATGAGCAGTTCTTC	CANNSIIAGGSINEQFF
many	TRBD2	TRBV4-1	TRBJ2-3	TGCGCCAGCAGCCAGACTAGCGGGAGTTTGAGAGATACGCAGTATTTT	CASSQTSGSLRDTQYF
-	TRBD2	TRBV13	TRBJ2-1	TGTGCCAGCAGCACCCAGGGACTAGTGGGCAACAATGAGCAGTTATTC	CASSTQGLVGNNEQLF
-	TRBD2	TRBV24-1	TRBJ2-3	TGTGCCACCAGTGATCGCGGGACTAGCGGGTACACAGATACGCGGTATTTT	CATSDRGTSGYTDTRYF
many	-	TRBV6-5	TRBJ1-1	TGTGCCAGCAGCAGGGGTCGCGAGAACACTGAAGCTTTCTTT	CASSRGRENTEAFF
-	-	TRBV29-1	TRBJ2-2	TGCAGCGTTGGTCCCGGAGGTAACACCTGGGAGCCGTTTTTT	CSVGPGGNTWEPFF
many	-	TRBV5-3	TRBJ1-1	TGTGCCAGAAGCCTGAGACGCAAGTTGAACACTGAAGCTTTCTTT	CARSLRRKLNTEAFF
many	TRBD2	TRBV24-1	TRBJ2-1	TGTGCCACCAGTGACCCCCGGGTGGTAGCGGGAGACAATGAGCAGTTCTTC	CATSDPRVVAGDNEQFF
-	-	TRBV4-2	TRBJ2-1	TGTACCAGCAGCCATCGCGGACAGAGCTCCTACAATGAGCAGTTCTTC	CTSSHRGQSSYNEQFF
-	-	TRBV7-8	TRBJ2-1	TGTGCTAGCAGCCCCCGGAGACTATCCTTTTACAATGAGCAGTTCTTC	CASSPRRLSFYNEQFF
-	TRBD1	TRBV19	TRBJ2-1	TGTGCCACTAGTATCCGGGACAGTGACAATGAGCAGTTCTTC	CATSIRDSDNEQFF
-	TRBD1	TRBV11-2	TRBJ2-3	TGTACCAGCAGCCCGGGACAGGTGACTGGAGGGGCAGATACGCAGTATTTT	CTSSPGQVTGGADTQYF
-	TRBD1	TRBV29-1	TRBJ1-5	TGCAGCGTTGTGACCAGGACAGGTAATCAGCCCCAGCATTTT	CSVVTRTGNQPQHF
-	TRBD2	TRBV6-2/TRBV6-3	TRBJ2-4	TGTGCCAGCAGTTACGTACCTAGCGGGAGAATTGAGGCCAAAAACATTCAGTACTTC	CASSYVPSGRIEAKNIQYF
-	TRBD2	TRBV11-2	TRBJ2-1	TGTGTCAGCAGCTACGGAACTAGCGGGGGGTACAATGGGCAGTTCTTC	CVSSYGTSGGYNGQFF
-	-	TRBV5-1	TRBJ2-1	TGCGCCGGCAGCACCCGGGACTTATACAATGAGCAGTTCTTC	CAGSTRDLYNEQFF
many	-	TRBV6-2/TRBV6-3	TRBJ2-5	TGTGCCAGCAGCACCACGAGGGGTCAAGAGACCCAGTACTTC	CASSTTRGQETQYF
-	TRBD2	TRBV4-2	TRBJ2-7	TGTGCCAGCGGCCTCTGGACCAGCGGGAGGGTCAACGAGCAGTACTTC	CASGLWTSGRVNEQYF
-	-	TRBV28	TRBJ1-4	TGTGCCAGCAGTTTGGAAAAAGGGTTGAGGGAAAAACTGTTTTTT	CASSLEKGLREKLFF
-	-	TRBV6-4	TRBJ2-3	TGTGCCAGCAATGACGTAGCAGGAGGGTCCACAGACACGCAGTATTTT	CASNDVAGGSTDTQYF
many	-	TRBV28	TRBJ2-6	TGTGCCAGCACATTGGGGGGATCTGGGGCCAACGTCCTGACTTTC	CASTLGGSGANVLTF
many	-	TRBV7-9	TRBJ2-7	TGTGCCAGCAGCGGATTGTACCGGGACGGAACCTACGAGCAGTACTTC	CASSGLYRDGTYEQYF
once	-	TRBV5-6	TRBJ2-6	TGTGCCTGCAGCTATCGGACTGCGATCTCTGGGGCCAACATCCTGACTTTC	CACSYRTAISGANILTF